A selection of T cell receptor beta chains follows, all from one sample in a study of cytomegalovirus exposure and HLA in healthy donors. This table comes from immunoSEQ multiplex PCR, and its TCRdb copy is limited to in-frame clones, with some not included. Among 90,000 to 120,000 clones listed, about 77% were seen once. The specimen sequenced was PBMCs. Receptor source: a woman aged 18 to 35 in good health and CMV-seropositive. CDR3s include the opening cysteine and the closing phenylalanine or tryptophan. The order of the fields is V gene, D gene, J gene, clone size, CDR3 protein, CDR3 DNA. The D gene is left open where the match is weak. Clone size is not always given. Where it is, it says once, few, many or a class for expanded clones.

v_call: TRBV4-2
d_call: TRBD1
j_call: TRBJ2-7
clone_size: few
cdr3_aa: CASSQEGQERTYEQYF
cdr3_nt: TGTGCCAGCAGCCAGGAGGGACAGGAGAGGACCTACGAGCAGTACTTC

v_call: TRBV9
d_call: TRBD2
j_call: TRBJ2-2
clone_size: NA
cdr3_aa: CASSPRGGTSAENTGELFF
cdr3_nt: TGTGCCAGCAGCCCGAGGGGGGGGACTAGCGCCGAGAACACCGGGGAGCTGTTTTTT

v_call: TRBV13
d_call: TRBD2
j_call: TRBJ2-7
clone_size: NA
cdr3_aa: CASSVRLAGVEQYF
cdr3_nt: TGTGCCAGCAGCGTTAGACTAGCGGGAGTCGAGCAGTACTTC

v_call: TRBV5-4
d_call: NA
j_call: TRBJ1-2
clone_size: NA
cdr3_aa: CASSLEGYGYTF
cdr3_nt: TGTGCCAGCAGCCTGGAGGGGTATGGCTACACCTTC

v_call: TRBV30
d_call: NA
j_call: TRBJ1-4
clone_size: NA
cdr3_aa: CAWSRGNEKLFF
cdr3_nt: TGTGCCTGGAGCAGGGGTAATGAAAAACTGTTTTTT

v_call: TRBV15
d_call: NA
j_call: TRBJ2-1
clone_size: NA
cdr3_aa: CATSRPAPASEQFF
cdr3_nt: TGTGCCACCAGCAGACCGGCGCCGGCTAGTGAGCAGTTCTTC

v_call: TRBV27
d_call: TRBD1
j_call: TRBJ1-2
clone_size: once
cdr3_aa: CASSLSYGLGQEHGYTF
cdr3_nt: TGTGCCAGCAGTTTATCCTATGGGCTTGGACAGGAACATGGCTACACCTTC

v_call: TRBV5-1
d_call: TRBD1
j_call: TRBJ2-1
clone_size: NA
cdr3_aa: CASSLGQGSSYNEQFF
cdr3_nt: TGCGCCAGCAGCTTGGGACAGGGGAGCTCCTACAATGAGCAGTTCTTC

v_call: TRBV30
d_call: TRBD2
j_call: TRBJ2-4
clone_size: NA
cdr3_aa: CAWSSSGASSIQYF
cdr3_nt: TGTGCCTGGAGTAGTAGCGGGGCTTCAAGCATTCAGTACTTC

v_call: TRBV5-4
d_call: NA
j_call: TRBJ1-5
clone_size: NA
cdr3_aa: CASSLGQANQPQHF
cdr3_nt: TGTGCCAGCAGCTTGGGACAGGCCAATCAGCCCCAGCATTTT

v_call: TRBV15
d_call: NA
j_call: TRBJ2-3
clone_size: NA
cdr3_aa: CATSRDVSADTQYF
cdr3_nt: TGTGCCACCAGCAGAGATGTATCGGCAGATACGCAGTATTTT

v_call: TRBV28
d_call: NA
j_call: TRBJ1-2
clone_size: few
cdr3_aa: CASNLDLNYGYTF
cdr3_nt: TGTGCCAGCAATCTCGACTTAAACTATGGCTACACCTTC

v_call: TRBV29-1
d_call: NA
j_call: TRBJ2-2
clone_size: NA
cdr3_aa: CSVAGRNTGELFF
cdr3_nt: TGCAGCGTGGCGGGAAGAAACACCGGGGAGCTGTTTTTT

v_call: TRBV7-9
d_call: NA
j_call: TRBJ1-1
clone_size: NA
cdr3_aa: CASSLDGGRGTEAFF
cdr3_nt: TGTGCCAGCAGCTTAGACGGGGGGAGAGGGACTGAAGCTTTCTTT

v_call: TRBV5-8
d_call: NA
j_call: TRBJ2-2
clone_size: NA
cdr3_aa: CASSFPGAGELFF
cdr3_nt: TGTGCCAGCAGCTTCCCAGGGGCCGGGGAGCTGTTTTTT

v_call: TRBV6-1
d_call: TRBD1
j_call: TRBJ2-7
clone_size: NA
cdr3_aa: CASSASGTGRYEQYF
cdr3_nt: TGTGCCAGCAGTGCCTCCGGGACAGGGCGTTACGAGCAGTACTTC

v_call: TRBV4-3
d_call: NA
j_call: TRBJ2-2
clone_size: NA
cdr3_aa: CASSQSSTGELFF
cdr3_nt: TGCGCCAGCAGCCAGTCCAGCACCGGGGAGCTGTTTTTT

v_call: TRBV28
d_call: NA
j_call: TRBJ1-2
clone_size: NA
cdr3_aa: CASSFLVGSPRTGYTF
cdr3_nt: TGTGCCAGCAGTTTTCTTGTCGGGAGTCCACGGACTGGCTACACCTTC

v_call: TRBV5-1
d_call: NA
j_call: TRBJ1-2
clone_size: NA
cdr3_aa: CASSLAQNYGYTF
cdr3_nt: TGCGCCAGCAGCTTGGCCCAGAACTATGGCTACACCTTC

v_call: TRBV30
d_call: NA
j_call: TRBJ2-5
clone_size: NA
cdr3_aa: CAWSVQETQYF
cdr3_nt: TGTGCCTGGAGTGTCCAGGAGACCCAGTACTTC

v_call: TRBV7-2
d_call: NA
j_call: TRBJ1-1
clone_size: NA
cdr3_aa: CASSFGGGNTEAFF
cdr3_nt: TGTGCCAGCAGCTTCGGGGGAGGGAACACTGAAGCTTTCTTT

v_call: TRBV28
d_call: TRBD1
j_call: TRBJ2-5
clone_size: NA
cdr3_aa: CASSHDRVEETQYF
cdr3_nt: TGTGCCAGCAGCCACGACAGGGTTGAAGAGACCCAGTACTTC

v_call: TRBV30
d_call: NA
j_call: TRBJ2-3
clone_size: NA
cdr3_aa: CAWSVLSDTQYF
cdr3_nt: TGTGCCTGGAGTGTACTTTCAGATACGCAGTATTTT

v_call: TRBV6-1
d_call: TRBD2
j_call: TRBJ2-4
clone_size: few
cdr3_aa: CASSVSGSFGKNIQYF
cdr3_nt: TGTGCCAGCAGTGTGAGCGGGAGTTTTGGCAAAAACATTCAGTACTTC

v_call: TRBV9
d_call: TRBD1
j_call: TRBJ2-2
clone_size: NA
cdr3_aa: CASRGTGTGELFF
cdr3_nt: TGTGCCAGCAGGGGGACAGGGACCGGGGAGCTGTTTTTT

v_call: TRBV14
d_call: NA
j_call: TRBJ1-5
clone_size: once
cdr3_aa: CASSQDRGDPDNQPQNF
cdr3_nt: TGTGCCAGCAGCCAAGATCGGGGAGACCCAGACAATCAGCCCCAGAATTTT

v_call: TRBV7-2
d_call: TRBD2
j_call: TRBJ2-3
clone_size: once
cdr3_aa: CASSLASGKGDTQYF
cdr3_nt: TGTGCCAGCAGCTTAGCAAGCGGGAAAGGAGATACGCAGTATTTT

v_call: TRBV29-1
d_call: TRBD2
j_call: TRBJ2-1
clone_size: NA
cdr3_aa: CSVTLADQTTDEQFF
cdr3_nt: TGCAGCGTGACCCTAGCGGATCAAACGACGGATGAGCAGTTCTTC

v_call: TRBV27
d_call: NA
j_call: TRBJ2-3
clone_size: NA
cdr3_aa: CASSLSIRGTDTQYF
cdr3_nt: TGTGCCAGCAGTTTAAGTATCAGGGGCACAGATACGCAGTATTTT

v_call: TRBV15
d_call: NA
j_call: TRBJ2-5
clone_size: NA
cdr3_aa: CATSRGGDRVETQYF
cdr3_nt: TGTGCCACCAGCAGAGGGGGGGACAGAGTGGAGACCCAGTACTTC

v_call: TRBV10-3
d_call: TRBD1
j_call: TRBJ2-5
clone_size: NA
cdr3_aa: CAISEGQGGQETQYF
cdr3_nt: TGTGCCATCAGTGAGGGACAGGGGGGACAAGAGACCCAGTACTTC

v_call: TRBV29-1
d_call: NA
j_call: TRBJ2-7
clone_size: NA
cdr3_aa: CSVHLQGDEQYF
cdr3_nt: TGCAGCGTCCACCTACAGGGAGACGAGCAGTACTTC

v_call: TRBV4-3
d_call: NA
j_call: TRBJ1-2
clone_size: NA
cdr3_aa: CASSQEVSVFQGYTF
cdr3_nt: TGCGCCAGCAGCCAAGAAGTTTCAGTATTTCAGGGCTACACCTTC

v_call: TRBV28
d_call: NA
j_call: TRBJ2-7
clone_size: NA
cdr3_aa: CASSSGTGFSYEQYF
cdr3_nt: TGTGCCAGCAGCAGCGGGACAGGCTTCTCCTACGAGCAGTACTTC

v_call: TRBV27
d_call: NA
j_call: TRBJ1-5
clone_size: NA
cdr3_aa: CASSYGPGQPQHF
cdr3_nt: TGTGCCAGCAGTTACGGACCGGGACAGCCCCAGCATTTT

v_call: TRBV2
d_call: TRBD1
j_call: TRBJ2-1
clone_size: NA
cdr3_aa: CASSERGTGRNEQFF
cdr3_nt: TGTGCCAGCAGCGAGAGGGGGACAGGGCGCAATGAGCAGTTCTTC

v_call: TRBV5-1
d_call: TRBD2
j_call: TRBJ2-7
clone_size: once
cdr3_aa: CASSLPAGGPFSYEQYF
cdr3_nt: TGCGCCAGCAGCTTACCAGCGGGAGGCCCGTTCTCCTACGAGCAGTACTTC

v_call: TRBV4-3
d_call: NA
j_call: TRBJ1-2
clone_size: NA
cdr3_aa: CASSQTANYGYTF
cdr3_nt: TGCGCCAGCAGCCAAACAGCTAACTATGGCTACACCTTC

v_call: TRBV28
d_call: NA
j_call: TRBJ2-7
clone_size: NA
cdr3_aa: CASSPDYYEQYF
cdr3_nt: TGTGCCAGCAGTCCGGACTACTACGAGCAGTACTTC

v_call: TRBV6-5
d_call: TRBD1
j_call: TRBJ2-6
clone_size: NA
cdr3_aa: CASMGTGPGANVLTF
cdr3_nt: TGTGCCAGCATGGGGACAGGGCCCGGGGCCAACGTCCTGACTTTC

v_call: TRBV21-1
d_call: NA
j_call: TRBJ2-2
clone_size: NA
cdr3_aa: CASRGGRAFGELFF
cdr3_nt: TGTGCCAGCAGGGGCGGGAGGGCCTTCGGGGAGCTGTTTTTT

v_call: TRBV28
d_call: NA
j_call: TRBJ2-7
clone_size: NA
cdr3_aa: CASRLGSYEQYF
cdr3_nt: TGTGCCAGCAGGCTAGGTAGCTACGAGCAGTACTTC

v_call: TRBV4-3
d_call: NA
j_call: TRBJ2-7
clone_size: NA
cdr3_aa: CASSQDIGAGNEQYF
cdr3_nt: TGCGCCAGCAGCCAAGACATCGGAGCGGGTAACGAGCAGTACTTC

v_call: TRBV2
d_call: TRBD2
j_call: TRBJ2-7
clone_size: NA
cdr3_aa: CASSQGEGREQYF
cdr3_nt: TGTGCCAGCAGTCAAGGGGAGGGCCGCGAGCAGTACTTC

v_call: TRBV6-5
d_call: NA
j_call: TRBJ1-5
clone_size: NA
cdr3_aa: CASSYSRVGQPQHF
cdr3_nt: TGTGCCAGCAGTTACTCCAGGGTTGGTCAGCCCCAGCATTTT